What follows is one T cell receptor beta chain and its context. The data were produced by immunoSEQ multiplex PCR, yet TCRdb's version contains in-frame clones alone and is incomplete. The sample carries about 17,000 clones, about nine tenths recorded once. The source of the sample is a study of T cells in narcolepsy. Trimming stripped 4 bases from V and 5 bases from J, with 9 bases between. Germline CDR1 and CDR2: MDHEN and SYDVKM. CDR3 size: 13 residues. The chain recombines TRBV28 with TRBJ1-5; weak D call: TRBD1 (5 bases). Sample: memory (CD45RA-) CD4+ T cells from blood. The sequence derives from a human donor in good health. The CDR3 protein is CASSWGSYQPQHF. The CDR3 bases are TGTGCCAGCAGTTGGGGGTCCTATCAGCCCCAGCATTTT.